This passage covers 26 T cell receptor beta chains from one sample sequenced in a study of blood T cells in healthy people across ages. It was with a sample-barcoded 5' primer and a J-beta primer mix that a second PCR of about 7 to 12 cycles was run. TCRdb ran MiXCR on the 5' RACE reads and lists one entry per CDR3 protein. The data contain about 1.6 million distinct CDR3 sequences, roughly 32% of them seen just once; the ten biggest clones take up 10% to 12%. Sequenced input: blood. These receptors were taken from a woman aged 25 to 39 in good health.

The V and J genes are TRBV7-3 and TRBJ2-1; possible D gene TRBD2, 6 bases. V lost 0 bases, J lost 5 bases, and 11 bases lay in between. CDR3 size: 15 residues. The germline CDR1 and CDR2 sequences are SGHTA and FQGTGA. The CDR3 loop is CASSLTRGRNNEQFF. DNA of the CDR3: TGTGCCAGCAGCTTAACGCGGGGCCGAAACAATGAGCAGTTCTTC. Combining the CDR3 with reference TRBV7-3 and TRBJ2-1 gives the whole variable domain GAGVSQTPSNKVTEKGKYVELRCDPISGHTALYWYRQSLGQGPEFLIYFQGTGAADDSGLPNDRFFAVRPEGSVSTLKIQRTERGDSAVYLCASSLTRGRNNEQFFGPGTRLTVL.

This clonotype showed up just a few times. CDR3 sequence: CASSSPGMRGYTF. The CDR3 DNA follows: TGTGCCAGCAGCTCCCCGGGGATGAGGGGCTACACCTTC. V and J are TRBV7-2 and TRBJ1-2, with D unresolved. The CDR3 length is 13 residues. Germline assignment: CDR1 SGHTA and CDR2 FQGNSA. The V and J ends lost 4 bases and 8 bases respectively, with 14 bases between them.

This clonotype was picked up a small number of times. The CDR3 DNA is TGCGCCAGCAGCATCACCAGGACAGGCTCCTACGAGCAGTACTTC. Its protein product is CASSITRTGSYEQYF. This chain joins TRBV5-1 and TRBJ2-7; 7 bases fit TRBD1. J lost 0 bases, V lost 4 bases, and 7 bases had no gene match. There are 15 residues in the CDR3. Germline lookup yields CDR1 SGHRS and CDR2 YFSETQ.

The rearrangement uses TRBV4-1 and TRBJ2-1; 8 nucleotides agree with TRBD1. Germline V CDR1 and CDR2: MGHRA, YSYEKL. The CDR3 runs to 16 residues. The V gene end was trimmed by 1 base and the J gene end by 3 bases; junction bases not matched to a gene: 5. The chain's CDR3 is CASSQVGTGLYNEQFF. In nucleotides, the CDR3 is TGCGCCAGCAGCCAAGTGGGGACAGGTCTCTACAATGAGCAGTTCTTC.

This clonotype has just a few counts. V and J are TRBV28 and TRBJ2-5; TRBD2 matches at 14 bases. In germline, CDR1 is MDHEN, CDR2 SYDVKM. The CDR3 loop spans 16 amino acids. V was pared by 6 bases and J by 5 bases, with 8 bases of the junction left unmatched. CDR3 protein: CASSSAGTSGSETQYF. The CDR3 bases are TGTGCCAGCAGCTCAGCCGGGACTAGCGGGAGTGAGACCCAGTACTTC.

J is TRBJ2-7 and V is TRBV20-1; no clear D gene. The germline V gene encodes CDR1 DFQATT and CDR2 SNEGSKA (reference sequence). The CDR3 loop spans 12 amino acids. V was cut by 6 bases and J by 2 bases, with 11 bases left in between. The CDR3 loop is CSAANRPYEQYF. The DNA of the CDR3 is TGCAGTGCAGCGAATAGACCCTACGAGCAGTACTTC.

The table lists this clonotype with a few counts. V and J are TRBV20-1 and TRBJ1-5; D call uncertain. CDR3 length equals 12 residues. Per germline, CDR1 DFQATT and CDR2 SNEGSKA (reference sequence). Trimming removed 1 base at V and 5 bases at J, with 6 bases between. The DNA for the CDR3 is TGCAGTGCTAGAGGAGGGTATCAGCCCCAGCATTTT. This gives the protein CSARGGYQPQHF.

Remarks on this clonotype: The junction departs from the called germline gene at one end, perhaps through a read error. The CDR3, as DNA: TGTGCCAGCAGTTTAATGGACACTGGAGCTTTCTTT. It codes for CASSLMDTGAFF. The chain is built from TRBV7-9 and TRBJ1-1; TRBD1 might be the D (5 bases). Germline CDR1 reads SEHNR; CDR2 reads FQNEAQ (reference sequence). The CDR3 runs 12 residues.

The chain is built from TRBV4-1 and TRBJ1-2; no clear D gene. The CDR3 spans 13 residues. Trimming took 1 base from V and 10 from J, leaving 13 bases between them. Germline CDR1 MGHRA, CDR2 YSYEKL. The CDR3: CASSQGTRNDYTF. Written as DNA, the CDR3 is TGCGCCAGCAGCCAAGGGACGAGGAATGACTACACCTTC.

As regards this clonotype: A much larger clone sits a single nucleotide away, making a read error possible. The chain combines TRBV29-1 with TRBJ2-7; D is possibly TRBD1 (5 bases). V was cut by 7 bases and J by 6 bases, with 16 bases left in between. The CDR3 has 12 amino acids. The germline CDR1 and CDR2 sequences are SQVTM and ANQGSEA. CDR3 protein: CSAQQASCEQYF. The DNA for the CDR3 is TGCAGCGCTCAACAGGCTTCATGCGAGCAGTACTTC.

This sequence joins TRBV28 and TRBJ2-7; 10 nucleotides align to TRBD2. This CDR3 has 14 residues. Trimming took 2 bases from V and 5 from J; bases not matched to a gene: 3. Germline V CDR1 and CDR2: MDHEN, SYDVKM. The CDR3: CASSLLAGDDEQYF. The DNA for the CDR3 is TGTGCCAGCAGTTTACTAGCGGGAGATGACGAGCAGTACTTC.

The CDR3 loop reads CASSLDRLHRDRGRAFADTQYF. The DNA of the CDR3 is TGTGCCAGCAGCTTAGACCGACTACACCGGGACAGGGGGCGAGCGTTCGCAGATACGCAGTATTTT. The rearrangement links TRBV11-1 to TRBJ2-3; 12 bases are a match to TRBD1. J was trimmed by 4 bases and V by 1 base; bases with no gene match: 21. CDR3 size: 22 residues. Germline assignment: CDR1 SGHAT and CDR2 FQDESV (reference sequence).

This clonotype was detected only a few times. This chain uses TRBV3-1 with TRBJ2-3, with D maybe TRBD2 (7 bases). Germline V gives CDR1 LGHDT, CDR2 YNNKEL (reference sequence). CDR3 length: 17 amino acids. Trimming stripped 4 bases from V and 4 bases from J, with 21 bases between. CDR3 in DNA: TGTGCCAGCAGCCCTCATCTGCTAGCGCGGGGGCCAGATACGCAGTATTTT. This translates into CASSPHLLARGPDTQYF.

This rearrangement joins TRBV20-1 to TRBJ1-5; D perhaps matches TRBD1 (5 bases). Germline-derived CDR1 and CDR2 are DFQATT and SNEGSKA (reference sequence). There are 16 residues in the CDR3. Trimming cost V 6 bases and J 2 bases, with 20 bases left between them. CDR3 region: CSAWDRRMYGNQPQHF. DNA for the CDR3: TGCAGTGCCTGGGACCGACGGATGTATGGCAATCAGCCCCAGCATTTT.

The gene calls are TRBV20-1 and TRBJ2-1; tentatively, D is TRBD2 (6 bases). Germline V gene sequence: CDR1 DFQATT, CDR2 SNEGSKA (reference sequence). This CDR3 is built from 13 residues. Trimming shortened V by 7 bases and J by 6 bases, and 16 bases separated the two germline ends. CDR3 amino acids: CSETSNVVNEQFF. CDR3 sequence (DNA): TGCAGTGAAACTAGCAATGTAGTCAATGAGCAGTTCTTC.

This clonotype was observed a few times. The gene calls are TRBV28 and TRBJ2-1; TRBD2 agrees at 7 bases. Germline-derived CDR1 and CDR2 are MDHEN and SYDVKM. The CDR3 sequence is 17 residues long. Trimming took 6 bases from V and 2 from J; bases not matched to a gene: 13. CDR3: CASRNIGGGRPYNEQFF. CDR3 sequence (DNA): TGTGCCAGCAGGAATATCGGTGGCGGGAGACCCTACAATGAGCAGTTCTTC.

This clonotype was picked up a small number of times. The chain couples TRBV6-6 to TRBJ1-2; 7 nucleotides line up with TRBD1. V shed 2 bases and J 4 bases; nucleotides not matched to a gene: 10. The CDR3 contains 16 residues. Germline V CDR1 and CDR2: MNHNY, SVGAGI (reference sequence). The CDR3 spells CASSYTLTGLGYGYTF. The CDR3 DNA is TGTGCCAGCAGTTACACCCTGACAGGGTTGGGCTATGGCTACACCTTC.

As regards this clonotype: This sequence may be a read error, since a much larger clone differs from it by one base. The chain has TRBV27 and TRBJ2-7, with TRBD1 as a possible D gene (5 bases). Trimming took off 6 bases at V and 2 bases at J, with 17 bases between the two ends. Germline CDR1 is MNHEY and CDR2 is SMNVEV (reference sequence). The CDR3 has 15 amino acids. The CDR3 is CASRHQGSPTYEQYF. The DNA of the CDR3 is TGTGCCAGCAGACATCAGGGTAGTCCTACCTACGAGCAGTACTTC.

The chain recombines TRBV15 with TRBJ1-5, with TRBD1 as a possible D gene (5 bases). The CDR3 has 15 amino acids. V was trimmed by 5 bases and J by 2 bases, leaving 13 bases between them. CDR1 is LNHNV, CDR2 YYDKDF, per germline (reference sequence). As DNA, the CDR3 is TGTGCCACCAGCGGTGGGGGGTTGGGCAATCAGCCCCAGCATTTT. Encoded protein: CATSGGGLGNQPQHF.

The V gene is TRBV3-1, the J gene TRBJ2-7; TRBD2 aligns across 13 bases. V lost 1 base and J lost 1; bases outside the gene matches: 7. This CDR3 spans 18 amino acids. Per the germline V gene, CDR1 is LGHDT and CDR2 is YNNKEL (reference sequence). CDR3 sequence reads: CASSQAGTSGAASYEQYF. CDR3 in DNA: TGTGCCAGCAGCCAAGCCGGGACTAGCGGGGCCGCTTCCTACGAGCAGTACTTC.

This sequence joins TRBV2 and TRBJ2-3, with 12 bases lining up with TRBD2. Germline CDR1 SNHLY, CDR2 FYNNEI. CDR3 length: 16 amino acids. The ends lost 6 bases at V and 2 bases at J; junction bases unmatched: 6. The CDR3 loop reads CASSARTSGATDTQYF. The CDR3 nucleotides are TGTGCCAGCAGCGCCCGGACTAGCGGGGCCACAGATACGCAGTATTTT.

The V and J genes are TRBV5-1 and TRBJ2-1; D may correspond to TRBD1 or TRBD2 (5 bases each). The CDR3 is 17 residues long. From germline, CDR1 is SGHRS and CDR2 YFSETQ. V was pared by 0 bases and J by 1 base, with 14 bases between. This CDR3 is CASSLAREGLSYNEQFF. CDR3 in DNA: TGCGCCAGCAGCTTGGCTCGCGAGGGGTTGTCCTACAATGAGCAGTTCTTC. The entire variable domain, with the rest obtained from reference TRBV5-1 and TRBJ2-1, is as follows: KAGVTQTPRYLIKTRGQQVTLSCSPISGHRSVSWYQQTPGQGLQFLFEYFSETQRNKGNFPGRFSGRQFSNSRSEMNVSTLELGDSALYLCASSLAREGLSYNEQFFGPGTRLTVL.

In regard to this clonotype: A much larger clone is a single base away; this may be a read error. The chain uses TRBV15 and TRBJ2-3; D is undetermined. This CDR3 is built from 16 residues. Trimming took 1 base from V and 2 from J, leaving 13 bases between them. Germline V gene lookup returns CDR1 LNHNV and CDR2 YYDKDF (reference sequence). The chain's CDR3 is CATSRVPTWTTDTQYF. For the CDR3, the DNA is TGTGCCACCAGCAGAGTTCCAACGTGGACCACAGATACGCAGTATTTT. Using reference TRBV15 and TRBJ2-3 for the parts outside the CDR3, the full variable domain is DAMVIQNPRYQVTQFGKPVTLSCSQTLNHNVMYWYQQKSSQAPKLLFHYYDKDFNNEADTPDNFQSRRPNTSFCFLDIRSPGLGDTAMYLCATSRVPTWTTDTQYFGPGTRLTVL.

On this clonotype itself: One end of the junction varies from germline; a read error may be responsible. This chain links TRBV9 with TRBJ2-5; D might be TRBD1 or TRBD2, each matching 5 bases. The J call may not be correct, given that the DNA end is closer to TRBJ2-7. The germline V gene encodes CDR1 SGDLS and CDR2 YYNGEE. The length of the CDR3 is 15 residues. The CDR3 region is CAGSVGDVPNYEQYF. CDR3 coding DNA: TGTGCCGGCAGCGTAGGGGACGTACCAAACTACGAGCAGTACTTC.

The CDR3 here is CASSFPYPLLAGGTCSYEQYF. Written as DNA, the CDR3 is TGTGCCAGCAGCTTCCCTTACCCACTACTAGCGGGAGGGACGTGCTCCTACGAGCAGTACTTC. The chain links TRBV7-3 to TRBJ2-7, with 13 bases matching TRBD2. Per the germline V gene, CDR1 is SGHTA and CDR2 is FQGTGA. After removal of 3 bases from V and 0 bases from J, the junction contained 17 bases not matched to a gene. The CDR3 consists of 21 residues.

This clonotype was seen only a few times. The chain recombines TRBV7-3 with TRBJ1-4, with a tentative D call TRBD1 (5 bases). The CDR3 is made up of 14 amino acids. The V end lost 2 bases, the J end lost 3 bases, and 7 bases lay between the germline ends. Per germline, CDR1 SGHTA and CDR2 FQGTGA. In DNA form, the CDR3 reads TGTGCCAGCAGCTTAGGGGGGGCTAATGAAAAACTGTTTTTT. Translated: CASSLGGANEKLFF.